This T cell receptor beta chain was captured in a study of T cell responses to AZD1222 COVID-19 vaccine. Findings and caveats of the study: AZD1222 recipients seropositive at baseline numbered only six or seven. The donors showed a predominance of white British ancestry and of females, with possible underestimation of clonal diversity.

The table came from immunoSEQ multiplex PCR; TCRdb's copy has only in-frame clones and leaves some out. The sample has about 120,000 clones, around 90% seen once. V lost 6 bases to trimming and J lost 4 bases; unmatched junction nucleotides: 5. This CDR3 spans 14 amino acids. Per germline, CDR1 KGHDR and CDR2 SFDVKD. A remark on this clone: Antigen unknown.

The chain carries TRBV24-1 and TRBJ2-5; 9 bases are a match to TRBD1. Source: peripheral blood, taken 28 days after the second dose of the MenACWY control vaccine. This receptor was identified in an adult who received the MenACWY meningococcal vaccine as a control. CDR3 in DNA: TGTGCCACCAGTACGGGACAGGGAGGAGAGACCCAGTACTTC. Protein product: CATSTGQGGETQYF.